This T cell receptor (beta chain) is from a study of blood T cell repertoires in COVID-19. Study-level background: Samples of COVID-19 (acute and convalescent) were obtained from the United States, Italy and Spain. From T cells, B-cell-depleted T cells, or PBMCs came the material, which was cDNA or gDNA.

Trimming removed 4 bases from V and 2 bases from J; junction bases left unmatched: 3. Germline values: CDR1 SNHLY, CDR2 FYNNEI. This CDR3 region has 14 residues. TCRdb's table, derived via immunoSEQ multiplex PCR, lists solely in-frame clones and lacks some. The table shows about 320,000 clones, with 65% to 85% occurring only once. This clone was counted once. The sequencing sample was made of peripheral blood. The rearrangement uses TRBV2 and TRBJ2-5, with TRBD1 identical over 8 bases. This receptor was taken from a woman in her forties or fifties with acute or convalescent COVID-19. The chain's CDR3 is CASSGQGQQETQYF. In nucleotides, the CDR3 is TGTGCCAGCAGTGGACAGGGGCAGCAAGAGACCCAGTACTTC.